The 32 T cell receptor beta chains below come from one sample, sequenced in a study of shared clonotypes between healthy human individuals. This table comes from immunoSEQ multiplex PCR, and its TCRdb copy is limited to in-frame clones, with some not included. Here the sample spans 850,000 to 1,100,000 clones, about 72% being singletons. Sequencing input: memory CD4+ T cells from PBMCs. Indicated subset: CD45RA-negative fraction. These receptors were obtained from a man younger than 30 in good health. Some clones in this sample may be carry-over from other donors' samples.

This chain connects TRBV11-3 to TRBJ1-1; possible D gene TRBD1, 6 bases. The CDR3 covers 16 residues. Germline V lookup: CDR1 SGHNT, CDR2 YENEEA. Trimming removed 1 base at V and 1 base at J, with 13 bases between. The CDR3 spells CASSLGGGRENTEAFF. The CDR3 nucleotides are TGTGCCAGCAGCTTAGGTGGGGGGCGAGAGAACACTGAAGCTTTCTTT.

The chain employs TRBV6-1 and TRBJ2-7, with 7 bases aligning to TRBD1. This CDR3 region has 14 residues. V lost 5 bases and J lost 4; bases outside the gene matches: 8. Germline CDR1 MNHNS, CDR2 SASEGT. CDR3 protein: CASSPRQGPYEQYF. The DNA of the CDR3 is TGTGCCAGCAGTCCGCGACAGGGTCCGTACGAGCAGTACTTC.

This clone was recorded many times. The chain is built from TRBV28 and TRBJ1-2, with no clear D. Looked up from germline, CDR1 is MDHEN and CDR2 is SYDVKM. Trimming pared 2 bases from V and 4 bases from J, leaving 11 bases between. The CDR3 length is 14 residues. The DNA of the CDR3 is TGTGCCAGCAGTTTAAGTTCAGATTCCTATGGCTACACCTTC. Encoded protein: CASSLSSDSYGYTF.

The CDR3 is CASSLFEQGGEKLFF. DNA of the CDR3: TGTGCCAGCAGCTTGTTCGAACAGGGAGGCGAAAAACTGTTTTTT. The chain combines TRBV5-6 with TRBJ1-4, with a tentative D call TRBD1 (6 bases). This CDR3 comprises 15 residues. Trimming removed 1 base at V and 8 bases at J, with 15 bases between. Germline lookup yields CDR1 SGHDT and CDR2 YYEEEE.

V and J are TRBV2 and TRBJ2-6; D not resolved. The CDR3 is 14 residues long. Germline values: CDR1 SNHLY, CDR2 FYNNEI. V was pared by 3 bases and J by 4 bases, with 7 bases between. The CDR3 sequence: CASSEVWGANVLTF. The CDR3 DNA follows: TGTGCCAGCAGTGAGGTGTGGGGGGCCAACGTCCTGACTTTC.

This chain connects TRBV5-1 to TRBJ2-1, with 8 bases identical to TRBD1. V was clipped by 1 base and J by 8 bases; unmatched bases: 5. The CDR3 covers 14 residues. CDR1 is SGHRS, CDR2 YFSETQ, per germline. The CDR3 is CASSLSPGGDEQFF. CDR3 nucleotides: TGCGCCAGCAGCTTGTCACCAGGGGGCGATGAGCAGTTCTTC. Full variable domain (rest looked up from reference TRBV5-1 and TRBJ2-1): KAGVTQTPRYLIKTRGQQVTLSCSPISGHRSVSWYQQTPGQGLQFLFEYFSETQRNKGNFPGRFSGRQFSNSRSEMNVSTLELGDSALYLCASSLSPGGDEQFFGPGTRLTVL.

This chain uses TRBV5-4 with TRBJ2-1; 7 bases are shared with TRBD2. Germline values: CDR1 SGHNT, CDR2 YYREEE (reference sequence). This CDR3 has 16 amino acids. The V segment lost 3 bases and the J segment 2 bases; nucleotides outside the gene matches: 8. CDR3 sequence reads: CASSSQTGTTYNEQFF. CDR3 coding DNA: TGTGCCAGCAGCTCACAAACCGGGACTACCTACAATGAGCAGTTCTTC.

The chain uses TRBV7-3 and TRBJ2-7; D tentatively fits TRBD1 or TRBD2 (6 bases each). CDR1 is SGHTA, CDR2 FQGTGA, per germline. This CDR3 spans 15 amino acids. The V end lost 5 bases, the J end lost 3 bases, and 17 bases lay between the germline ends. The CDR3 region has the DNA TGTGCCAGCAGCACGGAGGGGACAAGCTACTACGAGCAGTACTTC. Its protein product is CASSTEGTSYYEQYF.

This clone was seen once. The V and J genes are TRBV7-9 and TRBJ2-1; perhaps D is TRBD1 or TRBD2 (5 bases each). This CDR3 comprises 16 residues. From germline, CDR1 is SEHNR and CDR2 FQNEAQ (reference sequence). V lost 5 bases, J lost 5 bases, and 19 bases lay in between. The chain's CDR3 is CASSTRRVRGDNEQFF. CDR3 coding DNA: TGTGCCAGCAGCACCCGGCGGGTAAGGGGCGACAATGAGCAGTTCTTC.

This chain's CDR3 is CASSVGGTNQPQHF. The CDR3, as DNA: TGTGCCAGCAGTGTCGGGGGGACAAATCAGCCCCAGCATTTT. This chain joins TRBV25-1 and TRBJ1-5; weak D call: TRBD1 (6 bases). Germline lookup yields CDR1 MGHDK and CDR2 SYGVNS. CDR3 length: 14 residues. Trimming took 4 bases from V and 4 from J, leaving 11 bases between them.

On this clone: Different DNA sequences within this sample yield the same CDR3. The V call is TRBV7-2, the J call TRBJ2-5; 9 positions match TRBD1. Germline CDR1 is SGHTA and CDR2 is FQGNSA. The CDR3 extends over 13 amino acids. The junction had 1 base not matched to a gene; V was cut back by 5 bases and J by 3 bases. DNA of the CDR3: TGTGCCAGCAGCAGGGACAGGGAAGAGACCCAGTACTTC. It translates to CASSRDREETQYF.

CDR3 coding DNA: TGCGCCAGCAGCAGTGGACTAGCGGGAGGGAACAATGAGCAGTTCTTC. Translating it yields CASSSGLAGGNNEQFF. The rearrangement uses TRBV10-1 and TRBJ2-1, with 15 bases that match TRBD2. With V trimmed by 6 bases and J by 5 bases, 5 bases remained unmatched. The CDR3 consists of 16 residues. Germline V gives CDR1 WNHNN, CDR2 SYGVQD (reference sequence).

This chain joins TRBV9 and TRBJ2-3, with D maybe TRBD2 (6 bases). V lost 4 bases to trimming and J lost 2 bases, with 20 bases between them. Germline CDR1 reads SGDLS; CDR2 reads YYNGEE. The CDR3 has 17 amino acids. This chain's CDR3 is CASSKSPLADYTDTQYF. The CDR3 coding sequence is TGTGCCAGCAGCAAGTCCCCTTTAGCGGACTACACAGATACGCAGTATTTT.

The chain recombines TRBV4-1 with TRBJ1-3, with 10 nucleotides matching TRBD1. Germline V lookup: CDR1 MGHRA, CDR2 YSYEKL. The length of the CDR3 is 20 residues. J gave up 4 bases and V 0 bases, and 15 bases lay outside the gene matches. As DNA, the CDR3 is TGCGCCAGCAGCCAAGATGAACGGACAGGGGGTTCATCGAGGGGAAACACCATATATTTT. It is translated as CASSQDERTGGSSRGNTIYF.

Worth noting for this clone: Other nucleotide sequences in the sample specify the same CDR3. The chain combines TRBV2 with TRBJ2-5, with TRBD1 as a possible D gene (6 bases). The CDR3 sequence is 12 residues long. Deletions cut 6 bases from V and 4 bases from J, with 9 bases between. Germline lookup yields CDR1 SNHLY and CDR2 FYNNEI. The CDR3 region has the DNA TGTGCCAGCAGCCAGGGGAGAGAGACCCAGTACTTC. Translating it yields CASSQGRETQYF.

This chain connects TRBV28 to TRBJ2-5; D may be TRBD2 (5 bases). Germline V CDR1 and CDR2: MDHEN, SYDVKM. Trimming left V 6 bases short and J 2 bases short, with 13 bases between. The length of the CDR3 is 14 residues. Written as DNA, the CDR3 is TGTGCCAGCAGGATACCGGGAAAGCAAGAGACCCAGTACTTC. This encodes CASRIPGKQETQYF.

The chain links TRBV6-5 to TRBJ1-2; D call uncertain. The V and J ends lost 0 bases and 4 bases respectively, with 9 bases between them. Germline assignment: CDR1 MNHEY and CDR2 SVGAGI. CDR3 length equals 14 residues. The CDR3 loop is CASSYSLATYGYTF. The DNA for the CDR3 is TGTGCCAGCAGTTACTCTCTAGCTACCTATGGCTACACCTTC.

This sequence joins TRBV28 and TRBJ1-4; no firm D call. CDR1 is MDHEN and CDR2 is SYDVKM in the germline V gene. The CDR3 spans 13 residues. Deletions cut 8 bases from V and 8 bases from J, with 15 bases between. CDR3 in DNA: TGTGCCAGCGGTACGGGGTTTGGAGAAAAACTGTTTTTT. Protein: CASGTGFGEKLFF.

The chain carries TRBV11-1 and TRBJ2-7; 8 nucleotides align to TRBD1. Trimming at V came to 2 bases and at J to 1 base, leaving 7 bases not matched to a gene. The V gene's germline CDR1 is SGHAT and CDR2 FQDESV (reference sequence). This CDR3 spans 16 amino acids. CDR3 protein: CASSLLITGGSYEQYF. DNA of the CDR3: TGTGCCAGCAGCTTATTAATTACAGGGGGATCCTACGAGCAGTACTTC.

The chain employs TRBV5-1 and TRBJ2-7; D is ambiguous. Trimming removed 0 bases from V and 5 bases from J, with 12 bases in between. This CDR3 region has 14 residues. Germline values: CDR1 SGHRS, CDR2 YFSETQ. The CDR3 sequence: CASSLERMMDEQYF. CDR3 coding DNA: TGCGCCAGCAGCTTGGAACGAATGATGGACGAGCAGTACTTC.

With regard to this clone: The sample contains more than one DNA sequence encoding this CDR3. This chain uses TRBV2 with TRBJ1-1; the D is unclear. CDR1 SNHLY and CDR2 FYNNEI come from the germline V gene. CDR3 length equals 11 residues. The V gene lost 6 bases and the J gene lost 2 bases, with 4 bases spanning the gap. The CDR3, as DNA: TGTGCCAGCAGGTCCAACACTGAAGCTTTCTTT. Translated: CASRSNTEAFF.

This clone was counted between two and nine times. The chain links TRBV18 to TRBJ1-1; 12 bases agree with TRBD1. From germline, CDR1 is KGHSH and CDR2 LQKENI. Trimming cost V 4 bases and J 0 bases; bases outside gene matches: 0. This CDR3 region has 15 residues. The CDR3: CASSRDRGLNTEAFF. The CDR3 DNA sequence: TGTGCCAGCTCACGGGACAGGGGGCTGAACACTGAAGCTTTCTTT.

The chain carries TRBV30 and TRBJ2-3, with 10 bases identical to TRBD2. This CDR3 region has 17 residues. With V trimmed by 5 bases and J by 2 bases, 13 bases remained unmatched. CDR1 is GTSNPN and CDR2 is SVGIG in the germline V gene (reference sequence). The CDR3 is CAWRGATAGGITDTQYF. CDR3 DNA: TGTGCCTGGCGAGGCGCAACAGCGGGAGGGATCACAGATACGCAGTATTTT.

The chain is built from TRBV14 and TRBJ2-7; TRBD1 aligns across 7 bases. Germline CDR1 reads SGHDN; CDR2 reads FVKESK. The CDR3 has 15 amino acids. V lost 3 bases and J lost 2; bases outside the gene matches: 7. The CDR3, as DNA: TGTGCCAGCAGCCAGCTGGACAGGAGAACCTACGAGCAGTACTTC. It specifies CASSQLDRRTYEQYF.

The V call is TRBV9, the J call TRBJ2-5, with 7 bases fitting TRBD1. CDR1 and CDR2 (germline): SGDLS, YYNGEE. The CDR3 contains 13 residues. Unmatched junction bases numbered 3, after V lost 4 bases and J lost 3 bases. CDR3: CASSNDREETQYF. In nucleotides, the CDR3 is TGTGCCAGCAGCAACGACAGGGAAGAGACCCAGTACTTC.

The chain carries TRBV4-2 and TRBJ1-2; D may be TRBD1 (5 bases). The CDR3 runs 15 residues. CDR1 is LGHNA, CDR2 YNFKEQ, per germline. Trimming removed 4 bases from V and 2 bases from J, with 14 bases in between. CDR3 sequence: CASSPEGGVNYGYTF. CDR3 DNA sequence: TGTGCCAGCAGCCCCGAGGGAGGGGTAAACTATGGCTACACCTTC.

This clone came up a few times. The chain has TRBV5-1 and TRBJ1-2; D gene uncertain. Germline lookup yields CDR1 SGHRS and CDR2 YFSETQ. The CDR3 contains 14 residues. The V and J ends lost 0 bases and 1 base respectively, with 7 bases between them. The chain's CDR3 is CASSLGRSNYGYTF. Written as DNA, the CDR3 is TGCGCCAGCAGCTTGGGCAGGAGTAACTATGGCTACACCTTC.

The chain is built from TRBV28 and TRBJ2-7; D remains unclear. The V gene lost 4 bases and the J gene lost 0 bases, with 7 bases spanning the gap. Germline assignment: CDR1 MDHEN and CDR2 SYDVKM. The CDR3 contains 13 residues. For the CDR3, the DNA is TGTGCCAGCAGTTCACTACCCTCCTACGAGCAGTACTTC. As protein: CASSSLPSYEQYF.

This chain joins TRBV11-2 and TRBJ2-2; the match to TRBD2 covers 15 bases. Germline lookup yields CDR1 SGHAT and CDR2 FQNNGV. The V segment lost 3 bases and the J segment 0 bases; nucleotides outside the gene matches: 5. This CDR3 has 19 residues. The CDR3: CASSLGTSGRRTNTGELFF. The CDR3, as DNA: TGTGCCAGCAGCTTGGGGACTAGCGGGAGGAGGACGAACACCGGGGAGCTGTTTTTT. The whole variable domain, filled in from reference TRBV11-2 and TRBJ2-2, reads EAGVAQSPRYKIIEKRQSVAFWCNPISGHATLYWYQQILGQGPKLLIQFQNNGVVDDSQLPKDRFSAERLKGVDSTLKIQPAKLEDSAVYLCASSLGTSGRRTNTGELFFGEGSRLTVL.

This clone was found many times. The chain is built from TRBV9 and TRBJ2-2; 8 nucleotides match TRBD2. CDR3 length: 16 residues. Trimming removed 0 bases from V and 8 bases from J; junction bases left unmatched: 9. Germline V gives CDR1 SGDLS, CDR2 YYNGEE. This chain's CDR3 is CASSVAPAGALGELFF. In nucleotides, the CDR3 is TGTGCCAGCAGCGTAGCTCCAGCGGGAGCTTTGGGGGAGCTGTTTTTT.

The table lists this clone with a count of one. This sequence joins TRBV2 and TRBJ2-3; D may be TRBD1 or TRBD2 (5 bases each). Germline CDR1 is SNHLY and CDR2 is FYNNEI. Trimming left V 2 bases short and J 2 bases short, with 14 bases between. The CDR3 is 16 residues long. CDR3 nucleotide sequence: TGTGCCAGCAGTGAATTCGGGGCAGACCTCACAGATACGCAGTATTTT. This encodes CASSEFGADLTDTQYF.

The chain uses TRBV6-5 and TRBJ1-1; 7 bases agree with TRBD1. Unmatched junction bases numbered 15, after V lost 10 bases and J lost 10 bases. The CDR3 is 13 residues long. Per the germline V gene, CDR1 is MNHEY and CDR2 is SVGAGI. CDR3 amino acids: CATREQGILGAFF. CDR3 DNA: TGTGCCACCCGGGAACAGGGGATCTTGGGAGCTTTCTTT.